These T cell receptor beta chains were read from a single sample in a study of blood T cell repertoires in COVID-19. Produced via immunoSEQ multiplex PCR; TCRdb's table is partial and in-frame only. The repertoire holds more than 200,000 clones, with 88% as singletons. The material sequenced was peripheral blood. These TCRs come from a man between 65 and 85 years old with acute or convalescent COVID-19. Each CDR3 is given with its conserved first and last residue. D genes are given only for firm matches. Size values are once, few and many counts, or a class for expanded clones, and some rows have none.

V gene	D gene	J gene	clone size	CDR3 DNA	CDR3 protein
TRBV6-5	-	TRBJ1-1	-	TGTGCCAGCACCATGAATCGGGGCACTGAAGCTTTCTTT	CASTMNRGTEAFF
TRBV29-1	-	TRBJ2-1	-	TGCAGCGTTGAGAACAGGGAAGAGTTCTTC	CSVENREEFF
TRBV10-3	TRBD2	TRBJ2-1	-	TGTGCCATCAGGACTAGCAGTGACAATGAGCAGTTCTTC	CAIRTSSDNEQFF
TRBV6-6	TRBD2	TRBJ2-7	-	TGTGCCAGCAGTTCATCTAGCGGGGGGCTCGGAGTGCAGTACTTC	CASSSSSGGLGVQYF
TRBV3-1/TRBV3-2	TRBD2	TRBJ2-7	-	TGTGCCAGCAGCCTCACTAGCGGGAGTAACGAGCAGTACTTC	CASSLTSGSNEQYF
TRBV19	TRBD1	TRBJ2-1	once	TGTGCCAGTAGTTTCATGGGGACAGGGGTTTTTCATGAGCAGTTCTTC	CASSFMGTGVFHEQFF
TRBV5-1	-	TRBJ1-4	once	TGCGCCAGCGCCACCGGGACTCCGGGGTCGGAAAAACTGTTTTTT	CASATGTPGSEKLFF
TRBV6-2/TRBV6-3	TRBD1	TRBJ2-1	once	TGTGCCAGCAGTGGCCAACAGGGGTATGAGCAGTTCTTC	CASSGQQGYEQFF
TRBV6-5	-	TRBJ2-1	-	TGTGCCAGCAATCGGGACAACTCCTACAATGAGCAGTTCTTC	CASNRDNSYNEQFF
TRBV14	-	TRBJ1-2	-	TGTGCCAGCAGCCAAGGGACTCAAGGGTATGGCTACACCTTC	CASSQGTQGYGYTF
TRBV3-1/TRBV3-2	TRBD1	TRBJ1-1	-	TGTGCCAGCACCCGACAGGGGGTGAACACTGAAGCTTTCTTT	CASTRQGVNTEAFF
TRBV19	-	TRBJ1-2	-	TGTGCCAGTAGTCCACAGGGTTCTCCTGGCTACACCTTC	CASSPQGSPGYTF
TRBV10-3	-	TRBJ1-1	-	TGTGCCATCAGTGAGCCTCGGGGCCTGACTAGCACTGAAGCTTTCTTT	CAISEPRGLTSTEAFF
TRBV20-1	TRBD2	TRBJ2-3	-	TGCAGTGCTAGTCGATCTTGGCTAGCGGGAGGGCCCTATACGCAGTATTTT	CSASRSWLAGGPYTQYF
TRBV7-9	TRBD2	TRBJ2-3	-	TGTGCCAGCAGCCCGACTAGCGGGAGCACAGATACGCAGTATTTT	CASSPTSGSTDTQYF
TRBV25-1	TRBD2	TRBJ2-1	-	TGTGCCAGCAGTACGGGACTAGCCCTAAATGAGCAGTTCTTC	CASSTGLALNEQFF
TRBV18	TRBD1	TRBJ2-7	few	TGTGCCAGCTCACGAACCGGGACAGGGCCCTACGAGCAGTACTTC	CASSRTGTGPYEQYF
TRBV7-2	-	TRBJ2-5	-	TGTGCCAGCAGCGTTTCCCAGGGCCAGGAGACCCAGTACTTC	CASSVSQGQETQYF
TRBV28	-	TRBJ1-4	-	TGTGCCAGCAGTCCAGGTCTGAGAGGGGAAAAACTGTTTTTT	CASSPGLRGEKLFF
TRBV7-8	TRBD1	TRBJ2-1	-	TGTGCCAGCAGTCGACCTCCCTCAGGGGGCGCAGCCTACAATGAGCAGTTCTTC	CASSRPPSGGAAYNEQFF
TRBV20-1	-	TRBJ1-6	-	TGCAGTGCTAGTTTCCAGGATAATTCACCCCTCCACTTT	CSASFQDNSPLHF
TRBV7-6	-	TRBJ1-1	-	TGTGCCAGCAGCAGTACAGGTCTGAACACTGAAGCTTTCTTT	CASSSTGLNTEAFF
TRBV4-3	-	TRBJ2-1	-	TGCGCCAGCAGCCAAAGCCCCGAGAGGGCCAGTGAGCAGTTCTTC	CASSQSPERASEQFF
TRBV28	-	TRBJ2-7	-	TGTGCCAGCAGCGGATCGGAGAAGAGCTACGAGCAGTACTTC	CASSGSEKSYEQYF
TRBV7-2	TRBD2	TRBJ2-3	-	TGTGCCAGCAGCCCTACCCGACTAGCGGGAAGGGATACGCAGTATTTT	CASSPTRLAGRDTQYF
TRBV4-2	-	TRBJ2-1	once	TGTGCCAGCAGCCAAGATGGACAGCCCAGCTCCTACAATGAGCAGTTCTTC	CASSQDGQPSSYNEQFF
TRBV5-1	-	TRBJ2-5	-	TGCGCCAGCAGCTTGGGACAGTTGAAAGAGACCCAGTACTTC	CASSLGQLKETQYF
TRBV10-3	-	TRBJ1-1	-	TGTGCCATCAGTGAGTCGGGCGGGGTGAACACTGAAGCTTTCTTT	CAISESGGVNTEAFF